This TCR beta chain was documented in a study of cytomegalovirus exposure and HLA in healthy donors. Study information: Inside one of the first data releases sat about 85 million unique TCRs taken from HLA-typed donors. General study results and limits: Common viral pathogens were later found to be apparently linked to several of the most significant clusters.

The CDR3 totals 13 residues. The V end was cut by 3 bases, the J end by 1 base, with 6 bases between. Germline values: CDR1 SEHNR, CDR2 FQNEAQ (reference sequence). For this clone: Its target is not known.

The PCR used 60 Vbeta and 13 Jbeta primers. Some clones are missing from TCRdb's copy, which holds only in-frame ones; the method was immunoSEQ multiplex PCR. In the table there are 210,000 or so clones, about 85% of which are singletons. The sequence was obtained from a girl aged 2 to 9 in good health and CMV-seronegative. The chain couples TRBV7-9 to TRBJ1-1; no reliable D call. What was sequenced was PBMCs. CDR3 sequence reads: CASSFAGNTEAFF. The DNA for the CDR3 is TGTGCCAGCAGCTTCGCAGGGAACACTGAAGCTTTCTTT.